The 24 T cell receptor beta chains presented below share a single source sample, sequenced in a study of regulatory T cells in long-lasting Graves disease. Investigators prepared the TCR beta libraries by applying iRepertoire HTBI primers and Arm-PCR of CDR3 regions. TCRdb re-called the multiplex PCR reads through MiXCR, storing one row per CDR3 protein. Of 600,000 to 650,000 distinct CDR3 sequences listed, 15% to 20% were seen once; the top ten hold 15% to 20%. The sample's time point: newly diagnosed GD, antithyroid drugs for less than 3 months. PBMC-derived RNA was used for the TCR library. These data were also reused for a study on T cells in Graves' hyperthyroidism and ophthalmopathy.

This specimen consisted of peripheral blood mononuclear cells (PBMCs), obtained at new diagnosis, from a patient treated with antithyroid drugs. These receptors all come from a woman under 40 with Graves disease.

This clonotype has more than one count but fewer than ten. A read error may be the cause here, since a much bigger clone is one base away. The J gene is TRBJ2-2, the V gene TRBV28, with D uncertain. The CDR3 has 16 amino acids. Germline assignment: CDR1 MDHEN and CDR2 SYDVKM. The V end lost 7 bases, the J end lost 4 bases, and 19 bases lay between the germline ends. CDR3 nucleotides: TGTGCCAGCACCCCGCGTGGGAACCCGAGCACCGGGGAGCTGTTTTTT. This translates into CASTPRGNPSTGELFF.

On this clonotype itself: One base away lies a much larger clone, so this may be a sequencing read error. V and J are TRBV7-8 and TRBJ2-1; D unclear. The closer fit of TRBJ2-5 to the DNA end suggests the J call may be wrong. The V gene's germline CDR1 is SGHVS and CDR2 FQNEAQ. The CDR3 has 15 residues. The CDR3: CASSLIQTRQETQYF. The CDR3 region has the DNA TGTGCCAGCAGCTTAATACAAACCCGCCAAGAGACCCAGTACTTC.

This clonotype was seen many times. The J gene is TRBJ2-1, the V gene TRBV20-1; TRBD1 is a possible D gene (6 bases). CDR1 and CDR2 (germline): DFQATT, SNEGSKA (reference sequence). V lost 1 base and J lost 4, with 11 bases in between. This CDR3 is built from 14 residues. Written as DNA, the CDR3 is TGCAGTGCTAGAGGCATAAGGGGGTACAATGAGCAGTTCTTC. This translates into CSARGIRGYNEQFF.

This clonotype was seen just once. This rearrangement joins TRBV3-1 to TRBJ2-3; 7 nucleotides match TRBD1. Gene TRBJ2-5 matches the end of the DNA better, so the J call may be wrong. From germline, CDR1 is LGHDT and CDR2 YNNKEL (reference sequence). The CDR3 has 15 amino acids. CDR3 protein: CASSQGVRGRETQYF. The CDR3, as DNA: TGTGCCAGCAGCCAAGGCGTTAGGGGGCGGGAGACCCAGTACTTC.

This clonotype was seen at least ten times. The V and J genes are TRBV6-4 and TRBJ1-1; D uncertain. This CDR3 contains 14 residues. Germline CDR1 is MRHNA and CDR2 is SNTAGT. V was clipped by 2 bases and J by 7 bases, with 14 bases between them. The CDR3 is CASSDRAWDGEAFF. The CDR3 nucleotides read TGTGCCAGCAGTGACAGGGCGTGGGATGGTGAAGCTTTCTTT.

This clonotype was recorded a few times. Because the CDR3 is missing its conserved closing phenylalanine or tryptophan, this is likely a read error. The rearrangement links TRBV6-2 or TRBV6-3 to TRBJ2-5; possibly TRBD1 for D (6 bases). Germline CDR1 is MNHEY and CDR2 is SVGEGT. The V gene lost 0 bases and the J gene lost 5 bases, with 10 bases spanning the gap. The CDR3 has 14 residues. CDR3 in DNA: TGTGCCAGCAGTTACTCGGACAGTAGGGAGACCCAGTACCTC. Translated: CASSYSDSRETQYL.

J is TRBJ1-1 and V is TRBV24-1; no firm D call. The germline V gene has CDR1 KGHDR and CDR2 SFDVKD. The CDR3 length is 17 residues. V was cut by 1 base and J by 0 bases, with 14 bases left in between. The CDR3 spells CATSDFPCRTVNTEAFF. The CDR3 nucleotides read TGTGCCACCAGTGATTTCCCTTGCAGGACTGTGAACACTGAAGCTTTCTTT.

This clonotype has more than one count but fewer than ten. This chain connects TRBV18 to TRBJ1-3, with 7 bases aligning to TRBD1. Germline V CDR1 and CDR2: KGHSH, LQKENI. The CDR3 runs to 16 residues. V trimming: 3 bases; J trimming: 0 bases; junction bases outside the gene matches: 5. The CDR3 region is CASSPNRDSSGNTIYF. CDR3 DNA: TGTGCCAGCTCACCTAACCGGGACAGCTCTGGAAACACCATATATTTT.

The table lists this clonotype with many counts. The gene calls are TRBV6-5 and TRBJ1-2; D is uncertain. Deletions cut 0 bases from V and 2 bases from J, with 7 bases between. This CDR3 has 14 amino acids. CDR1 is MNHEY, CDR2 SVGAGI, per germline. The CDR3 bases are TGTGCCAGCAGTTACTCGTCTGGAAACTATGGCTACACCTTC. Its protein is CASSYSSGNYGYTF.

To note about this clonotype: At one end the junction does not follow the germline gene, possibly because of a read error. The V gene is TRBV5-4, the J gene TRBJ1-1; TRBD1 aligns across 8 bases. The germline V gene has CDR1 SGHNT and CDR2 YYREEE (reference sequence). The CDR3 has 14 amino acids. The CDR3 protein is CASNRQGLRTEAFF. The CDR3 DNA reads TGCGCCAGCAACAGACAGGGGTTGCGCACTGAAGCTTTCTTT.

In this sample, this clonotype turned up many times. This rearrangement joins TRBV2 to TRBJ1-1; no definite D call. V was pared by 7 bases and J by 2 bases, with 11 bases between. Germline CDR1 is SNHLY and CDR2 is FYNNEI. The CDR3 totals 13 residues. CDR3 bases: TGTGCCAGCAACGGGGAAAGAAACACTGAAGCTTTCTTT. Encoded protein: CASNGERNTEAFF. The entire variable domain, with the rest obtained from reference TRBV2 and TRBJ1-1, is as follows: EPEVTQTPSHQVTQMGQEVILRCVPISNHLYFYWYRQILGQKVEFLVSFYNNEISEKSEIFDDQFSVERPDGSNFTLKIRSTKLEDSAMYFCASNGERNTEAFFGQGTRLTVV.

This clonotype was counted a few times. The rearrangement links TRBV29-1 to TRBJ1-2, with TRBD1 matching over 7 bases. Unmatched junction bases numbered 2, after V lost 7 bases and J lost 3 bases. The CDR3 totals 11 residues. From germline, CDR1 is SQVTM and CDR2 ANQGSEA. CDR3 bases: TGCAGCGCAGGACAGGACTATGGCTACACCTTC. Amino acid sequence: CSAGQDYGYTF.

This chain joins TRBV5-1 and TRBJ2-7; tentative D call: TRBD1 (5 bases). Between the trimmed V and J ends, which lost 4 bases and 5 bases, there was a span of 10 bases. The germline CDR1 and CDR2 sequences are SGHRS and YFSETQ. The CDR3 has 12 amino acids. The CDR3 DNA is TGCGCCAGCAGCGCAGGGTGGGACGAGCAGTACTTC. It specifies CASSAGWDEQYF.

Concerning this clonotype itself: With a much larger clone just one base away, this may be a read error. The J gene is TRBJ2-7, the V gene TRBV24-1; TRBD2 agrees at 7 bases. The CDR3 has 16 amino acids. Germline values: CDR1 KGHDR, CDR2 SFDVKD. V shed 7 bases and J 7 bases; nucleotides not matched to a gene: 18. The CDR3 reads CATSGGPGLLYNEQYF. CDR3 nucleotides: TGTGCCACCAGCGGAGGACCGGGACTACTTTACAATGAGCAGTACTTC.

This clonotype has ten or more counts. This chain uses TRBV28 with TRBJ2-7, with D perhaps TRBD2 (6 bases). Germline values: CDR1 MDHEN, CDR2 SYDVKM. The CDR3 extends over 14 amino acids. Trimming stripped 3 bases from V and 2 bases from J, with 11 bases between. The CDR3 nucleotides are TGTGCCAGCAGTTTGGAGGGCAAGACCTACGAGCAGTACTTC. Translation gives CASSLEGKTYEQYF.

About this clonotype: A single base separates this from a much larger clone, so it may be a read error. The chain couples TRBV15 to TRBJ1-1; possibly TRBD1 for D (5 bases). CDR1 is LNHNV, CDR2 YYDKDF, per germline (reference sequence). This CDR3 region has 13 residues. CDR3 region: CATDMGRGSEALF. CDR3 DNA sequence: TGTGCCACCGACATGGGTCGGGGGTCTGAAGCTTTATTT.

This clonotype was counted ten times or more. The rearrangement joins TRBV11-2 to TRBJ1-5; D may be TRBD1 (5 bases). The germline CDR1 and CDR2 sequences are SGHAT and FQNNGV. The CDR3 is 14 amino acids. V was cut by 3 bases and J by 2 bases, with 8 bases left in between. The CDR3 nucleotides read TGTGCCAGCAGCTTCGGGGCAGGCAATCAGCCCCAGCATTTT. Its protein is CASSFGAGNQPQHF.

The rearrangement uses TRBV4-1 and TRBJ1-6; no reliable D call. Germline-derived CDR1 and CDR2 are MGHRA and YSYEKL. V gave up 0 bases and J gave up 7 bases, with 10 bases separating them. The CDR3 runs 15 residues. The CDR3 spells CASSQDSAGNSPLHF. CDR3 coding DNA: TGCGCCAGCAGCCAAGATTCGGCCGGGAATTCACCCCTCCACTTT.

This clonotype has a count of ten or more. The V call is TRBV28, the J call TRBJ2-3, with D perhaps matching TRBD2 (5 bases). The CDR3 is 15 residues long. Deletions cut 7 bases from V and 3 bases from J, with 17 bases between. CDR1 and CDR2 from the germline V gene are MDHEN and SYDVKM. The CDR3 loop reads CASKPSGVGTDTQYF. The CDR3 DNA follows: TGTGCCAGCAAGCCGTCCGGGGTAGGAACAGATACGCAGTATTTT.

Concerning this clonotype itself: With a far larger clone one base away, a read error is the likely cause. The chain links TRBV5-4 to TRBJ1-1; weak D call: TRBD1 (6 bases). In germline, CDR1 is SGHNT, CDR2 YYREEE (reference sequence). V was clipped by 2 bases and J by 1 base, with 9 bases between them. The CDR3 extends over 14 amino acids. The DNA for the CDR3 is TGTGCCAGCAGCTTCGGACAGAAGAACACTGAAGCTTTCTTT. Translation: CASSFGQKNTEAFF.

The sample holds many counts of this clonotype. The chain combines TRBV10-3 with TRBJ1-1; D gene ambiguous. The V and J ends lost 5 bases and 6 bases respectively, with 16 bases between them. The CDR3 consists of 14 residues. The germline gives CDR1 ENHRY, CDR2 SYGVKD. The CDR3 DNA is TGTGCCATCAGTCCCCGGGCGGAAGGTCCTGAAGCTTTCTTT. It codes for CAISPRAEGPEAFF.

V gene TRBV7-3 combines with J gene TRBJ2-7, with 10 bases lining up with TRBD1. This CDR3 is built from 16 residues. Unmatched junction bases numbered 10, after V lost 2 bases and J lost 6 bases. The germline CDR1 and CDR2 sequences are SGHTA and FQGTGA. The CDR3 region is CASSLFPGQGYVEQYF. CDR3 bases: TGTGCCAGCAGCTTATTTCCGGGACAGGGGTACGTCGAGCAGTACTTC. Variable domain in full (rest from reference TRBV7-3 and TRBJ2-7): GAGVSQTPSNKVTEKGKYVELRCDPISGHTALYWYRQSLGQGPEFLIYFQGTGAADDSGLPNDRFFAVRPEGSVSTLKIQRTERGDSAVYLCASSLFPGQGYVEQYFGPGTRLTVT.

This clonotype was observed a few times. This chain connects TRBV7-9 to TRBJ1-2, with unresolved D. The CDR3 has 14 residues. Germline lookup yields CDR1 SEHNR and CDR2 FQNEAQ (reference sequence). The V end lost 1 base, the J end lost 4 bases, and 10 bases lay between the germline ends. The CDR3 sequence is CASSLGQAGYGYTF. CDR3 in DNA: TGTGCCAGCAGCTTAGGGCAGGCAGGCTATGGCTACACCTTC.

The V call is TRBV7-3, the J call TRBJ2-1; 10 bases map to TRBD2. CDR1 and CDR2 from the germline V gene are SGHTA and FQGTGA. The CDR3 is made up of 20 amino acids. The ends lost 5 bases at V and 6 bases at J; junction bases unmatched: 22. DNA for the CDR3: TGTGCCAGCAGCCGCTTTGGCATGGCGTCAGGACTAGCGGTTTCCAATGAGCAGTTCTTC. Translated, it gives CASSRFGMASGLAVSNEQFF.